This is a list of T cell receptor beta chains from one sample in a study of T-cell memory formation after mild COVID-19. Using its own MiXCR run on the 5' RACE reads, TCRdb lists one record per CDR3 protein. This sample has 470,000 or so distinct CDR3 sequences; roughly 20% occur once, and the top ten carry roughly 8.4%. Sequenced: PBMCs or a T cell subset sorted from them (not recorded which). The receptors originated from an adult woman who had mild COVID-19 (a few samples of this study predate the infection). Cell type and time point are not known. Each CDR3 is given without its conserved first and last residue. Each record gives: V gene, J gene, CDR3 protein.

V gene: TRBV10-3
J gene: TRBJ2-7
CDR3 protein: AISREAGTGGEQY

V gene: TRBV7-2
J gene: TRBJ2-1
CDR3 protein: ASSLAPAPSGNEQF

V gene: TRBV2
J gene: TRBJ1-4
CDR3 protein: ASRWTGPNEKLF

V gene: TRBV11-2
J gene: TRBJ2-2
CDR3 protein: ASRTAGNTGELF

V gene: TRBV2
J gene: TRBJ1-1
CDR3 protein: ASSETDRFTEAF

V gene: TRBV7-9
J gene: TRBJ1-1
CDR3 protein: ASSFTIGTEAF

V gene: TRBV7-2
J gene: TRBJ2-3
CDR3 protein: ASSLFRLAGGRGDTQY

V gene: TRBV6-5
J gene: TRBJ1-1
CDR3 protein: ASKPDRGVNTEAF

V gene: TRBV6-5
J gene: TRBJ2-7
CDR3 protein: ASTADPPGQGYEQY

V gene: TRBV5-6
J gene: TRBJ1-2
CDR3 protein: ASSLGSLDYGYT

V gene: TRBV3-1
J gene: TRBJ2-1
CDR3 protein: ASSQISGGTEQF

V gene: TRBV20-1
J gene: TRBJ1-1
CDR3 protein: SARDGGRYSNTEAF

V gene: TRBV7-8
J gene: TRBJ1-2
CDR3 protein: ASSLVQGTLNYGYT

V gene: TRBV7-6
J gene: TRBJ2-5
CDR3 protein: ASSPSGTGAAETQY

V gene: TRBV9
J gene: TRBJ2-1
CDR3 protein: ASSVGTGSSDEQF

V gene: TRBV29-1
J gene: TRBJ2-3
CDR3 protein: SVRDGTDTQY

V gene: TRBV5-6
J gene: TRBJ2-5
CDR3 protein: ASSLKVLAGFETQY

V gene: TRBV7-9
J gene: TRBJ2-2
CDR3 protein: ASSLITSGSERELF

V gene: TRBV2
J gene: TRBJ2-5
CDR3 protein: ASSESSGGDQETQY

V gene: TRBV6-1
J gene: TRBJ2-5
CDR3 protein: ASTPWAGREVYQETQY

V gene: TRBV7-9
J gene: TRBJ2-5
CDR3 protein: ASSSRLGAGETQY

V gene: TRBV5-5
J gene: TRBJ2-7
CDR3 protein: ASSLGGQRYEQY

V gene: TRBV7-3
J gene: TRBJ1-6
CDR3 protein: ASSLGRNSPLH

V gene: TRBV19
J gene: TRBJ2-1
CDR3 protein: ASSIGGGEYNEQF

V gene: TRBV4-2
J gene: TRBJ2-7
CDR3 protein: ASSQEGGTHSYEQY

V gene: TRBV6-2/TRBV6-3
J gene: TRBJ2-1
CDR3 protein: ASSPTRTNWASSYNEQF

V gene: TRBV2
J gene: TRBJ2-2
CDR3 protein: ASRTPVTGELF

V gene: TRBV29-1
J gene: TRBJ2-3
CDR3 protein: TGTGVSTDTQY

V gene: TRBV2
J gene: TRBJ1-2
CDR3 protein: ASRTGQGFSGYT

V gene: TRBV15
J gene: TRBJ2-7
CDR3 protein: ATSRETGAAYEQY

V gene: TRBV7-2
J gene: TRBJ2-5
CDR3 protein: ASSRGYGQETQY

V gene: TRBV5-1
J gene: TRBJ2-1
CDR3 protein: ASTTDQYNEQF

V gene: TRBV2
J gene: TRBJ2-2
CDR3 protein: ASSDSRRMNTGELF

V gene: TRBV12-5
J gene: TRBJ2-1
CDR3 protein: ASGLIRSSGRFNEQF

V gene: TRBV5-1
J gene: TRBJ2-1
CDR3 protein: ASSRGELRSSEQF

V gene: TRBV29-1
J gene: TRBJ1-2
CDR3 protein: SVNGQGANGYT

V gene: TRBV20-1
J gene: TRBJ1-2
CDR3 protein: SARDWGDRGRRNYGYT

V gene: TRBV12-3/TRBV12-4
J gene: TRBJ2-4
CDR3 protein: ASSLSGGPDKNIQY

V gene: TRBV9
J gene: TRBJ2-7
CDR3 protein: ASSVGGTAYEQY

V gene: TRBV29-1
J gene: TRBJ2-7
CDR3 protein: SVEDSSYEQY

V gene: TRBV20-1
J gene: TRBJ2-2
CDR3 protein: SATGTGKNTGELF

V gene: TRBV4-1
J gene: TRBJ2-1
CDR3 protein: ASRDLGQRSGDEQF

V gene: TRBV20-1
J gene: TRBJ2-7
CDR3 protein: SARDTTSYEQY

V gene: TRBV5-5
J gene: TRBJ2-1
CDR3 protein: ASSPGTGEVEEQF

V gene: TRBV11-2
J gene: TRBJ2-5
CDR3 protein: ASSSVSGIRRETQY

V gene: TRBV5-1
J gene: TRBJ2-7
CDR3 protein: ASSLASGLTYEQY

V gene: TRBV6-5
J gene: TRBJ2-1
CDR3 protein: ASSYSVRGNEQF

V gene: TRBV5-1
J gene: TRBJ1-2
CDR3 protein: ASSGGTALNYGYT

V gene: TRBV7-9
J gene: TRBJ1-6
CDR3 protein: ASSIGQIPGSPLH

V gene: TRBV5-1
J gene: TRBJ2-3
CDR3 protein: ASSSGTAGDTQY